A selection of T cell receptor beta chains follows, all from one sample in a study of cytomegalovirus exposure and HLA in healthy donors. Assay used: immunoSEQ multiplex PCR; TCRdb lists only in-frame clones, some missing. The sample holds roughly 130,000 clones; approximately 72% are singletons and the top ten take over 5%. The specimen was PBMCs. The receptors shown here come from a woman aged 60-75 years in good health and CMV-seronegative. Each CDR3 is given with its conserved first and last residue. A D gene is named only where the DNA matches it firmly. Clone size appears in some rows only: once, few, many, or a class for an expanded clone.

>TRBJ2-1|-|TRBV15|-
TGTGCCACCAGCAGAGGGCCCTACAATGAGCAGTTCTTC
CATSRGPYNEQFF
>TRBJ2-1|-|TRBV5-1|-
TGCGCCAGCAGCCCGGGAGTTCCCTGGAATGAGCAGTTCTTC
CASSPGVPWNEQFF
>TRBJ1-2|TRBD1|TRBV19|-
TGTGCCAGTTTTCCAAGTTGGCCGGGACAGGGAGGGAGCTATGGCTACACCTTC
CASFPSWPGQGGSYGYTF
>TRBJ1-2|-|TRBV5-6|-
TGTGCCAGCAGCTTGGCCAGCGGGTACGGCTACACCTTC
CASSLASGYGYTF
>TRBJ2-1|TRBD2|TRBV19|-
TGTGCCAGTGGTGGGGCGGGGGGGCTTAATGAGCAGTTCTTC
CASGGAGGLNEQFF
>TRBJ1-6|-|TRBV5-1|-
TGCGCCAGCAGCTTAGGCAGCGGAAATTCACCCCTCCACTTT
CASSLGSGNSPLHF
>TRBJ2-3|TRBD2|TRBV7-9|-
TGTGCCAGCAGCTTAACTAGCGCGACAGATACGCAGTATTTT
CASSLTSATDTQYF
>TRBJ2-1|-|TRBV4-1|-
TGCGCCAGCAAAGGAGGAGTGGGGTGGGACTCCTACAATGAGCAGTTCTTC
CASKGGVGWDSYNEQFF
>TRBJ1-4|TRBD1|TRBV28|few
TGTGCCAGCAGGGGGGACAGGGAGAAACTGTTTTTT
CASRGDREKLFF
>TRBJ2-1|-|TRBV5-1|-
TGCGCCAGCAGCTTGGCCAGCACTAGCTTTAATGAGCAGTTCTTC
CASSLASTSFNEQFF
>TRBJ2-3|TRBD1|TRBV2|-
TGTGCCAGCAGTCCACAGGACAGGGCCACAGATACGCAGTATTTT
CASSPQDRATDTQYF
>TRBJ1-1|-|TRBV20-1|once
TGCAGTGCTAGAGTGGGGGGGGTAGCTTTCTTT
CSARVGGVAFF
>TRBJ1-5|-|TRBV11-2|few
TGTGCCAGCAGCTCACAGGCCGATAGCAATCAGCCCCAGCATTTT
CASSSQADSNQPQHF
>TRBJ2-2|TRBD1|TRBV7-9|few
TGTGCCAGCAGCTTCGGTTGGACAGGGCCTGACACCGGGGAGCTGTTTTTT
CASSFGWTGPDTGELFF
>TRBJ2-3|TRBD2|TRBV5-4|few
TGTGCCAGCAGCTCCCACGGGACTAGGGATGAGTATTTT
CASSSHGTRDEYF